This TCR beta chain was observed in a study of T and B cells in COVID-19 patients. Study-wide findings and caveats: Clonality of TRB repertoires was high in active COVID-19; recovery brought above-healthy diversity and richness. Patients with COVID-19 reportedly showed strongly skewed T cell receptor beta variable and joining gene usage.

BIOMED2 TRB-A/B primer pools were used in multiplex TRB PCR. MiXCR, applied by TCRdb to the multiplex PCR reads, yields one record per CDR3 protein. Here the sample spans over 550 distinct CDR3 sequences, 20% to 25% being singletons. Of note for this clonotype: The antigen is unknown.

TRB was amplified from approximately 250-480 ng of blood genomic DNA. Sequencing was carried out using blood. This clonotype originated in a human donor with active COVID-19.

CDR3 region: CSAREEGGSYNEQFF. DNA of the CDR3: TGCAGTGCTAGAGAGGAGGGGGGCTCCTACAATGAGCAGTTCTTC. V and J are TRBV20-1 and TRBJ2-1; D assignment may be TRBD1 or TRBD2 (6 bases each). The V end lost 0 bases, the J end lost 0 bases, and 9 bases lay between the germline ends. This CDR3 comprises 15 residues. Germline-derived CDR1 and CDR2 are DFQATT and SNEGSKA (reference sequence).